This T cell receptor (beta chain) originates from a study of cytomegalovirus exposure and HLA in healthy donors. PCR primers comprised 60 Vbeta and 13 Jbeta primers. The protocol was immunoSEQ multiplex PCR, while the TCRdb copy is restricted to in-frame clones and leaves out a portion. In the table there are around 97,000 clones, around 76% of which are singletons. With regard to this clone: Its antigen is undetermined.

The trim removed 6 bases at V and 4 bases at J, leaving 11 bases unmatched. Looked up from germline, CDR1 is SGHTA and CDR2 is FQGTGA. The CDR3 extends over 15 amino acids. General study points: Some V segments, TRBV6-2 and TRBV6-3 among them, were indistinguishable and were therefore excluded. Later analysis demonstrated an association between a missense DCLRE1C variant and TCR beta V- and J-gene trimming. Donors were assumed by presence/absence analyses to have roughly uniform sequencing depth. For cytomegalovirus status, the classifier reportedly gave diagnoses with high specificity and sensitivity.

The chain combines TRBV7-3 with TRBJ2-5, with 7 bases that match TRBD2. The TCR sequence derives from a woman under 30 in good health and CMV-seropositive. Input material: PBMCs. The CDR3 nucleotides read TGTGCCAGCAGTCGTATCCGCGGGAGTGGAGAGACCCAGTACTTC. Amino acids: CASSRIRGSGETQYF.